What follows are 9 T cell receptor beta chains derived from one specimen sequenced in a study of blood T cell repertoires in COVID-19. Here immunoSEQ multiplex PCR was the method, and the copy in TCRdb shows in-frame clones only, minus some. The profile covers 190,000 or so clones, with more than 75% appearing a single time and just under 0.9% taken by the ten largest. Sequenced sample: peripheral blood. These receptors were obtained from a woman younger than 30 who had recovered from COVID-19.

The chain recombines TRBV9 with TRBJ2-1, with TRBD2 identical over 13 bases. Germline CDR1 and CDR2: SGDLS and YYNGEE. Unmatched junction bases numbered 4, after V lost 0 bases and J lost 10 bases. The CDR3 covers 15 residues. CDR3 residues: CASSVGGTSGEEQFF. The CDR3 DNA reads TGTGCCAGCAGCGTAGGAGGGACTAGCGGGGAAGAGCAGTTCTTC.

The rearrangement links TRBV4-1 to TRBJ1-2; tentative D call: TRBD1 (5 bases). The CDR3 is 16 amino acids. Germline V gives CDR1 MGHRA, CDR2 YSYEKL. The V end lost 0 bases, the J end lost 4 bases, and 15 bases lay between the germline ends. CDR3 sequence (DNA): TGCGCCAGCAGCCAAGATTCATTGGGGGGGAGCTATGGCTACACCTTC. This encodes CASSQDSLGGSYGYTF.

The chain links TRBV5-5 to TRBJ1-2, with 9 bases lining up with TRBD1. Trimming cost V 4 bases and J 3 bases; bases outside gene matches: 7. Germline V gene sequence: CDR1 SGHKS, CDR2 YYEKEE (reference sequence). The CDR3 runs 15 residues. CDR3 nucleotide sequence: TGTGCCAGCAGCCCGGGACAGGGCGACTACTATGGCTACACCTTC. Protein product: CASSPGQGDYYGYTF.

This clone appeared a few times. This CDR3 reads CASSNPGQGRFLSEQYV. CDR3 bases: TGTGCCAGCAGTAACCCGGGACAGGGGAGATTCTTGAGCGAGCAGTACGTC. The V gene is TRBV28, the J gene TRBJ2-7; TRBD1 matches 10 bases. This CDR3 region has 17 residues. CDR1 is MDHEN and CDR2 is SYDVKM in the germline V gene. The V gene end was trimmed by 5 bases and the J gene end by 6 bases; junction bases not matched to a gene: 16.

The chain carries TRBV18 and TRBJ1-4; D ambiguous. With 2 bases removed from V and 4 bases from J, the gap between germline ends came to 11 bases. The CDR3 spans 15 residues. The germline V gene has CDR1 KGHSH and CDR2 LQKENI. CDR3: CASSPGYRNNEKLFF. The CDR3 coding sequence is TGTGCCAGCTCACCAGGATACAGAAATAATGAAAAACTGTTTTTT.

The J gene is TRBJ2-5, the V gene TRBV19, with a possible D match to TRBD2 (5 bases). The CDR3 is 13 residues long. Germline assignment: CDR1 LNHDA and CDR2 SQIVND (reference sequence). Trimming shortened V by 4 bases and J by 2 bases, and 8 bases separated the two germline ends. The DNA of the CDR3 is TGTGCCAGTAGTACACTAGATCAAGAGACCCAGTACTTC. It translates to CASSTLDQETQYF.

This rearrangement joins TRBV24-1 to TRBJ1-2, with 8 bases matching TRBD1. V lost 4 bases and J lost 3; bases outside the gene matches: 6. This CDR3 has 15 amino acids. The V gene's germline CDR1 is KGHDR and CDR2 SFDVKD. The CDR3 reads CATSDAGQGDYGYTF. CDR3 DNA sequence: TGTGCCACCAGTGACGCTGGACAGGGAGACTATGGCTACACCTTC.

This chain uses TRBV5-1 with TRBJ2-7, with 12 bases aligning to TRBD2. The CDR3 consists of 17 residues. With 0 bases clipped from V and 3 bases from J, the junction kept 7 bases outside the gene matches. Germline V gene data show CDR1 as SGHRS and CDR2 as YFSETQ. CDR3 coding DNA: TGCGCCAGCAGCTTGGGACTAGCGGGGGTCGGTAACTACGAGCAGTACTTC. This codes for CASSLGLAGVGNYEQYF.

V usage is TRBV6-5 and J usage is TRBJ1-1; 9 bases fit TRBD1. V trimming: 4 bases; J trimming: 5 bases; junction bases outside the gene matches: 5. The CDR3 runs to 14 residues. Germline assignment: CDR1 MNHEY and CDR2 SVGAGI. CDR3 DNA sequence: TGTGCCAGCAGTTTCTGGACAGGGGTGACTGAAGCTTTCTTT. Translation gives CASSFWTGVTEAFF.